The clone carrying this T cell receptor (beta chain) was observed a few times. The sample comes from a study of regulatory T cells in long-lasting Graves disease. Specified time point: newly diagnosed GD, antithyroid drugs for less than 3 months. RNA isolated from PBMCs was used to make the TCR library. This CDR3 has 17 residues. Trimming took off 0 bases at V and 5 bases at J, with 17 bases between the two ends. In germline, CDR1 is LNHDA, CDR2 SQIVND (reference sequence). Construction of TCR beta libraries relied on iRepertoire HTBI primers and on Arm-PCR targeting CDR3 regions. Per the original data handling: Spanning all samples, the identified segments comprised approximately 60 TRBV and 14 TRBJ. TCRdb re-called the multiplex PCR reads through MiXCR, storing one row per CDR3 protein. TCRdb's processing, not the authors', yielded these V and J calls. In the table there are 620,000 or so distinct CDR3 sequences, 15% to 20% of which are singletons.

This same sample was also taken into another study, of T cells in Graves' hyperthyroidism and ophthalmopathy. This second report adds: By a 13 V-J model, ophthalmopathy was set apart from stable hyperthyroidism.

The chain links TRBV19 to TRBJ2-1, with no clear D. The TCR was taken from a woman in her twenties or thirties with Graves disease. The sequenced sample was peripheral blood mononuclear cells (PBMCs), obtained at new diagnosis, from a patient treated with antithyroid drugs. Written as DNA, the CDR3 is TGTGCCAGTAGTATAGATCTGTTTGGTACTATAAACAATGAGCAGTTCTTC. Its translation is CASSIDLFGTINNEQFF.